This TCR beta chain was sequenced during a study of T cell repertoires in cytomegalovirus infection. Background on the study: Indicated by public TCR beta signatures were CMV infection and matching HLA type. General study results and limits: Pooled public TCR beta family frequency picked out CMV carriers with the relevant HLA.

This clonotype was observed at least ten times. The target antigen is unknown. TCRdb re-derived calls from the reads in MiXCR, one entry per CDR3 protein. Altogether roughly 320,000 distinct CDR3 sequences are present, roughly a tenth being singletons, with the ten largest covering about 2.3%. Sequences were obtained from PBMCs. The clonotype originates from a human donor in good health (CMV status not recorded). Some clones in this sample may be carry-over from other donors' samples.

In DNA form, the CDR3 reads TGTGCCAGCAGTTCCTCGACAGGGCCTAGAAATTCACCCCTCCACTTT. This translates into CASSSSTGPRNSPLHF. The rearrangement links TRBV6-5 to TRBJ1-6; 7 positions agree with TRBD1. Germline CDR1 MNHEY, CDR2 SVGAGI. J lost 7 bases, V lost 4 bases, and 10 bases had no gene match. The CDR3 extends over 16 amino acids.